The rows below give T cell receptor beta chains drawn from one sample of a study of cytomegalovirus exposure and HLA in healthy donors. Here immunoSEQ multiplex PCR was the method, and the copy in TCRdb shows in-frame clones only, minus some. The sample carries some 210,000 clones, 60% to 80% recorded once. The sample comprised PBMCs. The receptors were sampled from a male donor in good health and CMV-seronegative. CDR3s leave out the opening cysteine and the closing phenylalanine or tryptophan. Rows give clone size only sometimes, using once, few, many, or a class for an expanded clone.

. TRBV2 ASSEAPFGTGWNEQF
. TRBV19 ASSILEREGSYNEQF
. TRBV11-2 ASKGGLGNTEAF
. TRBV13 ASSFPDRRGEAF
. TRBV19 ASSTQGVLTGELF
once TRBV6-6 ASSYSSLDNSPLH
few TRBV28 ASNLRPGRVNTEAF
. TRBV5-6 ASSWGLEGNEQF
. TRBV6-6 ASSYWTDLNYGYT
once TRBV5-1 ASSRGQVLYTEAF
. TRBV5-1 ASRRTGATNEQF
. TRBV18 ASSPRLGAADTEAF
few TRBV25-1 ASSDLGTEAF
. TRBV6-1 ASSEVSSGIYGYT
. TRBV4-1 ASSRRGSGTDTQY
. TRBV18 ASSPTAGSAETQY
once TRBV19 ASSIFRGQPAAQPQH
. TRBV10-3 AIRPGTGGIYEQY
. TRBV27 ASSTSGQGDGYT
. TRBV19 ASSIRVGDYGYT
. TRBV6-1 ASSEGRPPYEQF
. TRBV5-6 ASSLDWQKRNEQF
. TRBV4-1 ASSRLDPGQGASDTQY
. TRBV5-1 ASSLGESYEQY
. TRBV19 ASSMDREKGYT
. TRBV15 ATSSPSGSSSEQY
. TRBV28 ASRVAGVTNEKLF
. TRBV5-1 ASSLEDGSKDTQY
. TRBV27 ASSLDLGQGARGYT
once TRBV2 ASSDQGYNEQF
. TRBV19 ASSTSLRTGLYNEQF
. TRBV19 ASSPRDYYEQY
. TRBV6-5 ASTEKGAGELF
. TRBV27 ASSLGDSAINEQF
. TRBV7-9 ASSQVRDRGLNTEAF
. TRBV5-7 ASSSIAGGRIYNEQF
. TRBV5-1 ATRDSNNEQF
. TRBV10-3 ATGVRPDGADTQY
. TRBV6-1 ASSRDRDNEQF
. TRBV7-9 ASRRGSGYT
once TRBV28 ASSLTVRDTQY
. TRBV28 ASSPRGGIQETQY
. TRBV5-1 ASSLQGQGVTGELF
. TRBV19 ATIPAGGLSSYNEQF
. TRBV10-2 ASSDLQTGGQY
. TRBV7-9 ASSLASYNEQF
. TRBV5-1 ASSFRDSYNEQF
. TRBV5-1 ASSLGSGMVVSEQY
. TRBV7-2 ASSLVMGGTEAF
once TRBV11-2 ASTGLMSNYEQY
few TRBV7-2 ASSPSGTGLYEQY
. TRBV5-1 ASSPPPDLDTQY